This T cell receptor beta chain appears in the sequencing data of a study of blood T cell repertoires in COVID-19. Study background: Italy, Spain and the United States were the sources of the convalescent and acute COVID-19 samples. In each case, the material was cDNA or gDNA derived from T cells, B-cell-depleted T cells, or PBMCs.

In the source study's methods: Researchers report that nucleated cell counts were estimated from reference gene primer amplification. Repertoires were generated with immunoSEQ multiplex PCR, while TCRdb's copy carries only in-frame clones and drops some. V and J calls and clone size are as listed in that table; D and trimming were resolved from the DNA. The data show about 130,000 clones, around 82% seen once. The CDR3 spans 16 residues. V shed 5 bases, J shed 4 bases, and the junction held 5 bases outside the gene matches. Germline V gives CDR1 SGHAT, CDR2 FQNNGV. V gene TRBV11-2 combines with J gene TRBJ2-3, with 14 bases aligning to TRBD2. The origin of this receptor is a woman in her twenties or thirties who had recovered from COVID-19. Sequenced: peripheral blood. In nucleotides, the CDR3 is TGTGCCAGCAGCCCGACTAGCGGGGGGGCCGCAGATACGCAGTATTTT. It specifies CASSPTSGGAADTQYF.